This TCR beta chain was recorded in a study of blood T cell repertoires in COVID-19. Study-level information: Sites across the United States, Italy and Spain contributed samples from acute and convalescent COVID-19. Nucleic acid was either cDNA or gDNA, and it came from T cells, B-cell-depleted T cells, or PBMCs.

The V and J ends lost 5 bases and 7 bases, in that order; junction bases with no gene match: 7. Germline CDR1 and CDR2: SGHTA and FQGTGA. The CDR3 has 13 residues. How the authors handled the data: The assay estimated nucleated cells by amplifying reference gene primers. Libraries were prepared by immunoSEQ multiplex PCR; TCRdb keeps only in-frame clonotypes and omits some of them. Clone size and V and J calls were adopted from that table, with D and trimming inferred from the DNA. The sample shows about 110,000 clones, just under 90% of them seen only once. Sequencing was done on a sample of peripheral blood. This sequence joins TRBV7-3 and TRBJ1-1; TRBD1 aligns across 7 bases. The clonotype comes from a human donor in a cohort sampled during active COVID-19. The CDR3 DNA reads as TGTGCCAGCAGCCTCGGGACAGCGGGTGAAGCTTTCTTT. Its protein product is CASSLGTAGEAFF.